This T cell receptor beta chain originates from a study of blood T cell repertoires in COVID-19. J lost 3 bases, V lost 4 bases, and 13 bases had no gene match. Germline V CDR1 and CDR2: GTSNPN, SVGIG (reference sequence). This CDR3 comprises 16 residues. This table comes from immunoSEQ multiplex PCR, and its TCRdb copy is limited to in-frame clones, with some not included. In the table there are 200,000 to 250,000 clones, about 91% of which are singletons. V and J are TRBV30 and TRBJ2-7; 9 nucleotides align to TRBD2. The sample consisted of peripheral blood. This receptor was identified in a man aged 18 to 29 with active or convalescent COVID-19. The CDR3 here is CAWTPGRGRAGYEQYF. In DNA, the CDR3 is TGTGCCTGGACCCCTGGTCGCGGGAGGGCCGGCTACGAGCAGTACTTC.